These 7 T cell receptor beta chains were all obtained from the same sample, sequenced in a study of T-cell reconstitution after alpha-beta-depleted transplantation in children. The authors prepared the TCRbeta library with unique molecular identifiers. TCRdb processed the PCR reads anew with MiXCR; each CDR3 protein has one entry. The repertoire includes 780,000 or so distinct CDR3 sequences, under 20% of them detected once, and 5% sits in the top ten. Sequencing used PBMCs, mostly from graft donor cells, obtained 360 days after TCRalphabeta/CD19-depleted stem cell transplant. These receptors came from a male patient under 18 who had a stem cell transplant for acute lymphoblastic leukemia, so the T cells may come from the graft donor.

This clonotype has only a few counts. V gene TRBV3-1 combines with J gene TRBJ2-1, with 10 bases fitting TRBD2. This CDR3 is 14 amino acids long. Germline CDR1 is LGHDT and CDR2 is YNNKEL (reference sequence). Losses at the gene ends were 1 base for V and 12 bases for J; bases not matched to a gene: 6. The chain's CDR3 is CASSQGLAGDGQFF. The CDR3 DNA reads TGTGCCAGCAGCCAAGGGCTAGCGGGAGACGGGCAGTTCTTC.

The V and J genes are TRBV28 and TRBJ2-5; 8 nucleotides match TRBD1. J was trimmed by 2 bases and V by 6 bases; bases with no gene match: 17. The CDR3 is 18 amino acids. Germline V gene lookup returns CDR1 MDHEN and CDR2 SYDVKM. The chain's CDR3 is CASRDPNRQGWGQETQYF. The CDR3 nucleotides read TGTGCCAGCAGGGATCCCAACAGACAGGGGTGGGGTCAAGAGACCCAGTACTTC.

This chain links TRBV4-1 with TRBJ2-7; unclear D gene. CDR3 length: 14 amino acids. The germline CDR1 and CDR2 sequences are MGHRA and YSYEKL. Trimming shortened V by 2 bases and J by 2 bases, and 10 bases separated the two germline ends. The DNA for the CDR3 is TGCGCCAGCAGCCAAAACATATCCCCCTACGAGCAGTACTTC. Translation: CASSQNISPYEQYF.

The chain uses TRBV15 and TRBJ2-1; TRBD2 aligns across 9 bases. Germline CDR1 reads LNHNV; CDR2 reads YYDKDF (reference sequence). This CDR3 is 15 amino acids long. J was trimmed by 4 bases and V by 9 bases; bases with no gene match: 10. CDR3 protein: CATSAGGPEYNEQFF. The CDR3 DNA is TGTGCCACGTCGGCGGGAGGGCCGGAATACAATGAGCAGTTCTTC.

The chain employs TRBV12-3 or TRBV12-4 and TRBJ1-5; unclear D gene. CDR3 size: 15 residues. Trimming removed 7 bases from V and 7 bases from J, with 20 bases in between. The CDR3 bases are TGTGCCAGCATCCCGTCGGGAACAGCCGGGCAGCCCCAGCATTTT. Translation: CASIPSGTAGQPQHF.

The chain carries TRBV24-1 and TRBJ2-1; weak D call: TRBD2 (6 bases). Looked up from germline, CDR1 is KGHDR and CDR2 is SFDVKD. This CDR3 region has 16 residues. V dropped 5 bases and J dropped 10 bases, with 23 bases sitting between them. CDR3 sequence: CATSGVGLNRVGEQFF. Here the CDR3 DNA reads TGTGCCACCAGTGGTGTAGGACTAAACCGGGTTGGAGAGCAGTTCTTC.

This clonotype was counted once. J is TRBJ2-7 and V is TRBV12-3 or TRBV12-4, with 10 positions matching TRBD1. The CDR3 is made up of 16 amino acids. The V and J ends lost 3 bases and 3 bases, in that order; junction bases with no gene match: 8. The CDR3 here is CASSFMWTGGNYEQYF. CDR3 nucleotides: TGTGCCAGCAGTTTCATGTGGACAGGGGGAAACTACGAGCAGTACTTC.